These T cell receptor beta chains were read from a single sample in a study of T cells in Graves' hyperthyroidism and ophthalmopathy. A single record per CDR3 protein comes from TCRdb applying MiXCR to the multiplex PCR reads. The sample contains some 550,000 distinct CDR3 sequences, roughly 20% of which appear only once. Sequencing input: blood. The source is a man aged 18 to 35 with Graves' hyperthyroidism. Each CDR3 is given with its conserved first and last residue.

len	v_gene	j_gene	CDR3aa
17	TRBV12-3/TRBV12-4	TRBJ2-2	CASSSDLDISNTGELFF
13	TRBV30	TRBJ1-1	CAWSEGTAPEAFF
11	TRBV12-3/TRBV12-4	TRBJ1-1	CASRQADGAFF
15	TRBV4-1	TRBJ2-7	CASSPLAAYGYEQYF
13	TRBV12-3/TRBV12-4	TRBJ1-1	CASSYLDGHEAFF
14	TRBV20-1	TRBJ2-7	CSAPGTGGFWEQYF
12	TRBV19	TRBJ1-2	CASSILGESYTF
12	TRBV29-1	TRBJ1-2	CSVVRGDYGYTF
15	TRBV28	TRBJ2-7	CASSLWDEGSQEQYF
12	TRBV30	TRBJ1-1	CACSQGSTEAFF
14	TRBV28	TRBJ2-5	CASSPHRVSETQYF
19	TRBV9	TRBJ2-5	CASSVGISGGFKSQETQYF
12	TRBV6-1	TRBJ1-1	CASSPPSTEAFF
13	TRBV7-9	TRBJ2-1	CASSPTGERKQFF
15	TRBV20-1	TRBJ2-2	CSARDQGSDTGELFF
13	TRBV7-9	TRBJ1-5	CASTHGVEQPQHF
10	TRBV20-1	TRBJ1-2	CNASRGGYTF
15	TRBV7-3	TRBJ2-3	CASSLRGPSTDTQYF
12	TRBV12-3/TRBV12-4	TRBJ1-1	CASCSGGREAFF
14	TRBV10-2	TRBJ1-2	CASSDDRTRDGYTF
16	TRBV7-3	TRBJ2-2	CASSFPLVGGYGELFF
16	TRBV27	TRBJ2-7	CASSSSGARGLHEQYF
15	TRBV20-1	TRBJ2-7	CSASALAGVSYEQYF